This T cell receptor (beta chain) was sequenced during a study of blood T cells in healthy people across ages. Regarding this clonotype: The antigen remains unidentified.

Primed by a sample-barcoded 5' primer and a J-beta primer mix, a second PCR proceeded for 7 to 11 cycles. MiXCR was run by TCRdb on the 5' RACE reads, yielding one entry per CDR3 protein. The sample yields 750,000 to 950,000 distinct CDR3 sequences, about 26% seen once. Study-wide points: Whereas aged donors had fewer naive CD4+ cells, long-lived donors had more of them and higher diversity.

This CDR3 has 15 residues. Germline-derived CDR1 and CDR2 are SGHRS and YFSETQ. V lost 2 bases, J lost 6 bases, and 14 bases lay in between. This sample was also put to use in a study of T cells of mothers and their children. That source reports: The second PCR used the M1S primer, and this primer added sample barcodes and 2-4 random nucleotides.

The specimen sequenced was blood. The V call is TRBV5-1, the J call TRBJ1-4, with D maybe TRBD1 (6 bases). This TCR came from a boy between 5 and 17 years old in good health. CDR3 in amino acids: CASSFKEGGDEKLFF. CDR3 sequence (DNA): TGCGCCAGCAGCTTCAAGGAGGGGGGGGATGAAAAACTGTTTTTT.